A selection of T cell receptor beta chains follows, all from one sample in a study of monozygotic twins with inflammatory bowel disease. From its re-call of the 5' RACE reads, TCRdb lists each CDR3 protein once, without DNA. The table for this sample gives 150,000 to 200,000 distinct CDR3 sequences. Sequencing was performed on blood. The receptors derive from a human donor with ulcerative colitis or Crohn's disease, or a healthy co-twin of an affected twin (not recorded which). CDR3s include the opening cysteine and the closing phenylalanine or tryptophan. The order of the fields is V gene, J gene, CDR3 protein.

V: TRBV11-2
J: TRBJ1-2
CDR3: CASSLDPSRDPSNYGYTF

V: TRBV20-1
J: TRBJ2-1
CDR3: CSARIPFSYNEQFF

V: TRBV6-2/TRBV6-3
J: TRBJ2-1
CDR3: CASRPLAAPYNEQFF

V: TRBV9
J: TRBJ2-7
CDR3: CASSVGPGPDEQYF

V: TRBV7-2
J: TRBJ1-1
CDR3: CASSSAGPITEAFF

V: TRBV15
J: TRBJ2-5
CDR3: CATSRERGQETQYF

V: TRBV18
J: TRBJ1-2
CDR3: CASSPEAESNYGYTF

V: TRBV30
J: TRBJ1-1
CDR3: CAWNRAGVNTDAFF

V: TRBV5-1
J: TRBJ1-5
CDR3: CASSLDGDRAQHF

V: TRBV5-4
J: TRBJ2-3
CDR3: CASTQGATDTQYF

V: TRBV4-3
J: TRBJ2-7
CDR3: CASSQSWGQGAYEQYF

V: TRBV9
J: TRBJ2-1
CDR3: CASSVVANEQFF

V: TRBV7-2
J: TRBJ1-2
CDR3: CASSLATTGRDYGYTF

V: TRBV5-1
J: TRBJ2-5
CDR3: CASSLVVSGNQETQYF

V: TRBV7-6
J: TRBJ2-1
CDR3: CASSSSNEQFF

V: TRBV28
J: TRBJ1-1
CDR3: CASSPTDRGSRITEAFF

V: TRBV5-4
J: TRBJ1-2
CDR3: CASSMTGRGYTF

V: TRBV20-1
J: TRBJ2-5
CDR3: CSARDRGGLETQYF

V: TRBV20-1
J: TRBJ1-2
CDR3: CSARSGQGDYGYTF

V: TRBV5-5
J: TRBJ2-3
CDR3: CASASTDTQYF

V: TRBV4-1
J: TRBJ2-1
CDR3: CASSQDVSGGDNEQFF

V: TRBV19
J: TRBJ1-1
CDR3: CASSYHRGWAEAFF

V: TRBV15
J: TRBJ2-2
CDR3: CATAPWAGELFF

V: TRBV4-3
J: TRBJ2-3
CDR3: CASSQGRDLSTDTQYF

V: TRBV24-1
J: TRBJ2-2
CDR3: CATSDPSSTMGGGLFF

V: TRBV7-6
J: TRBJ1-5
CDR3: CASSHTASKHQPQHF

V: TRBV24-1
J: TRBJ1-5
CDR3: CATSDSVLNQPQHF

V: TRBV11-3
J: TRBJ2-5
CDR3: CASSFDRKETQYF

V: TRBV7-2
J: TRBJ2-5
CDR3: CASSSPQGTQETQYF

V: TRBV7-2
J: TRBJ1-6
CDR3: CASSPGTGDRSPLHF

V: TRBV6-2/TRBV6-3
J: TRBJ1-1
CDR3: CASSYPGHGRYEAFF

V: TRBV5-5
J: TRBJ1-5
CDR3: CASSLAGGNQPQHF

V: TRBV6-1
J: TRBJ2-7
CDR3: CASSRSGRSSYEQYF

V: TRBV28
J: TRBJ1-4
CDR3: CASSFLTGGDFATNEKLFF

V: TRBV11-2
J: TRBJ2-5
CDR3: CASSLDHYSGRAQETQYF

V: TRBV7-2
J: TRBJ2-1
CDR3: CASSLGATSEQFF

V: TRBV15
J: TRBJ1-2
CDR3: CATSNRVGYTF

V: TRBV27
J: TRBJ2-5
CDR3: CASSITAQETQYF

V: TRBV7-2
J: TRBJ2-7
CDR3: CASSLAPRSPEPYEQYF

V: TRBV5-1
J: TRBJ2-2
CDR3: CASSQRTGANTGELFF

V: TRBV5-1
J: TRBJ2-7
CDR3: CASSPAGGHSYEQYF

V: TRBV5-1
J: TRBJ2-6
CDR3: CASSLRVLGTGSSGANVLTF

V: TRBV7-3
J: TRBJ2-2
CDR3: CASSLWSVGTGELFF

V: TRBV7-9
J: TRBJ2-1
CDR3: CASSLSPSYNEQFF

V: TRBV29-1
J: TRBJ1-3
CDR3: CSVAPGWGMGNTIYF

V: TRBV12-3/TRBV12-4
J: TRBJ1-6
CDR3: CASRPPEGPLHF